This T cell receptor beta chain was identified in a study of tissue T cells after allogeneic stem cell transplantation. Overall study results and limits: Blood and spleen captured only part of the tissue TCR repertoire.

Here immunoSEQ multiplex PCR was the method, and the copy in TCRdb shows in-frame clones only, minus some. Seen here are around 4,300 clones, 60% to 70% observed once, and the top ten hold approximately 6.9%. On this clone itself: Its antigen is unidentified.

Germline assignment: CDR1 SGHVS and CDR2 FNYEAQ. The CDR3 has 13 amino acids. With 4 bases removed from V and 3 bases from J, the gap between germline ends came to 8 bases. The chain joins TRBV7-6 to TRBJ2-3, with D unclear. This TCR derives from an older male donor with lung cancer. The sequenced sample was left colon tissue, obtained at autopsy. The DNA for the CDR3 is TGTGCCAGCAGCTCATCCGTAACAGATACGCAGTATTTT. Its translation: CASSSSVTDTQYF.